The source of this TCR beta chain is a study of T cells after yellow fever vaccination. Overall study: Some fractions had low cell numbers, and these were prepared with SMART-Seq v4 Ultra Low Input.

This clonotype showed up just a few times. Conversion of TCR transcripts into cDNA relied on 5'RACE template switching, which added a universal primer site and UMIs. TCRdb redid the calling of the 5' RACE reads with MiXCR, one entry per CDR3 protein. In the table there are under 550,000 distinct CDR3 sequences, roughly a fifth of which are singletons. With V trimmed by 4 bases and J by 2 bases, 20 bases remained unmatched. CDR3 size: 21 residues. This chain connects TRBV12-3 or TRBV12-4 to TRBJ2-3; 11 bases agree with TRBD2. This receptor was obtained from a young man who received the YFV17D yellow fever vaccine. Sequenced material: PBMCs, taken roughly 20 days after the first yellow fever vaccination. The CDR3 region has the DNA TGTGCCAGCAGTTCCGACGTTACTAGCGGGGGCCTCCAAATCCACACAGATACGCAGTATTTT. This encodes CASSSDVTSGGLQIHTDTQYF.